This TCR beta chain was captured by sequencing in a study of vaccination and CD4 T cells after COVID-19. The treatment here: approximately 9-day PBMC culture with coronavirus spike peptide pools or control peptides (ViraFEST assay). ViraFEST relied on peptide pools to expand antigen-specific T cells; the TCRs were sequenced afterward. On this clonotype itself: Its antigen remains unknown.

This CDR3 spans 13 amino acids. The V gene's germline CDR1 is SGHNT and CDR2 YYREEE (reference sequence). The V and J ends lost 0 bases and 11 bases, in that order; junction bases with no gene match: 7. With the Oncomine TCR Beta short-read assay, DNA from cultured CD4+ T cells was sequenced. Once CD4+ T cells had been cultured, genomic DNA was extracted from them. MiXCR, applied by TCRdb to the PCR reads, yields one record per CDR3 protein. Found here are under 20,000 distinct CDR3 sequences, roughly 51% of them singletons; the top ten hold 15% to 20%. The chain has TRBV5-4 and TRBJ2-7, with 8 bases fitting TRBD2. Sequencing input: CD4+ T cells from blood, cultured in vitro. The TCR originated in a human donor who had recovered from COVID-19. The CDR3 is CASSLGASGWEYF. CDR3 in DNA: TGTGCCAGCAGCTTGGGGGCTAGCGGGTGGGAGTACTTC.